These T cell receptor beta chains were read from a single sample in a study of blood T cell repertoires in COVID-19. Clones were read by immunoSEQ multiplex PCR, and TCRdb kept only the in-frame ones, dropping some. The sample includes 220,000 or so clones, over 65% of them seen just once. The sequenced material came from PBMCs or T cells enriched from blood (not recorded which). These TCRs come from an older woman who had recovered from COVID-19. Both conserved end residues are part of each CDR3. The D gene is left open where the match is weak. A row's size may be missing; if present it is once, few, many or a size class.

>TRBV19|TRBD1|TRBJ1-6|NA
CATRDRAERGPLHF
TGTGCCACTCGGGACAGGGCTGAGCGGGGACCCCTCCACTTT
>TRBV21-1|NA|TRBJ1-1|few
CASSKAPRGPNTEAFF
TGTGCCAGCAGCAAGGCGCCGCGCGGGCCGAACACTGAAGCTTTCTTT
>TRBV6-2/TRBV6-3|NA|TRBJ1-1|NA
CASSYRPWNTEAFF
TGTGCCAGCAGTTACCGTCCGTGGAACACTGAAGCTTTCTTT
>TRBV19|NA|TRBJ1-6|once
CASSIDLARYSPLHF
TGTGCCAGTAGTATAGATCTGGCCAGATATTCACCCCTCCACTTT
>TRBV5-1|TRBD2|TRBJ2-1|NA
CASSLTSVGVNEQFF
TGCGCCAGCAGCTTAACTAGCGTGGGGGTCAATGAGCAGTTCTTC
>TRBV6-7|NA|TRBJ1-2|NA
CASSYWRTANYGYTF
TGTGCCAGCAGTTACTGGAGGACTGCTAACTATGGCTACACCTTC
>TRBV7-6|TRBD1|TRBJ2-5|NA
CASSLRDSQETQYF
TGTGCCAGCAGCTTACGGGACAGTCAAGAGACCCAGTACTTC
>TRBV6-5|NA|TRBJ1-2|NA
CASSRGLEGGNGYTF
TGTGCCAGCAGCCGGGGATTGGAAGGGGGTAATGGCTACACCTTC
>TRBV5-1|NA|TRBJ1-4|NA
CASSATGTNEKLFF
TGCGCCAGCAGCGCAACAGGGACTAATGAAAAACTGTTTTTT
>TRBV2|TRBD2|TRBJ2-1|once
CASSEAGRGSSYNEQFF
TGTGCCAGCAGTGAAGCAGGCCGCGGGAGCTCCTACAATGAGCAGTTCTTC
>TRBV9|NA|TRBJ1-6|NA
CASSVGAREDLHF
TGTGCCAGCAGCGTAGGAGCTCGGGAGGACCTCCACTTT
>TRBV6-5|TRBD1|TRBJ1-1|once
CASSLGQGSRNTEAFF
TGTGCCAGCAGTTTAGGACAGGGGAGTAGGAACACTGAAGCTTTCTTT
>TRBV28|NA|TRBJ1-5|NA
CASSLSMAGGGQPQHF
TGTGCCAGCAGTTTATCCATGGCTGGGGGGGGTCAGCCCCAGCATTTT
>TRBV5-5|NA|TRBJ1-2|NA
CASSPFAGPSGYTF
TGTGCCAGCAGCCCCTTCGCAGGTCCAAGTGGCTACACCTTC
>TRBV7-2|NA|TRBJ2-1|NA
CASSLTGRGSREQFF
TGTGCCAGCAGCTTAACAGGGCGCGGGTCCAGAGAGCAGTTCTTC
>TRBV10-3|TRBD1|TRBJ2-7|NA
CAISENTPGQGFYEQYF
TGTGCCATCAGTGAGAACACACCGGGACAGGGCTTCTACGAGCAGTACTTC
>TRBV7-2|TRBD2|TRBJ2-3|NA
CASSLGWTGGADTQYF
TGTGCCAGCAGCTTAGGATGGACGGGGGGGGCGGATACGCAGTATTTT
>TRBV5-4|TRBD1|TRBJ2-2|few
CASSRPTGGTGELFF
TGTGCCAGCAGCAGGCCGACAGGGGGCACCGGGGAGCTGTTTTTT
>TRBV11-2|TRBD2|TRBJ2-1|NA
CASSLQRGGFNEQFF
TGTGCCAGCAGCCTCCAGCGGGGGGGCTTTAATGAGCAGTTCTTC
>TRBV10-3|TRBD1|TRBJ2-3|NA
CAISRTGATPSSDTQYF
TGTGCCATCAGCCGGACAGGGGCCACACCGTCCTCAGATACGCAGTATTTT
>TRBV6-5|TRBD1|TRBJ2-1|NA
CASSYSQGETYNEQFF
TGTGCCAGCAGTTACTCACAGGGGGAGACCTACAATGAGCAGTTCTTC
>TRBV10-2|TRBD2|TRBJ2-3|once
CASSFLTSGTDTQYF
TGCGCCAGCAGCTTCCTGACTAGCGGGACAGATACGCAGTATTTT
>TRBV11-2|TRBD2|TRBJ2-4|NA
CASSTERTSGDQNIQYF
TGTGCCAGCAGCACCGAAAGGACTAGCGGGGATCAAAACATTCAGTACTTC
>TRBV19|TRBD1|TRBJ2-7|NA
CASSTGTVSYEQYF
TGTGCCAGTAGTACAGGGACAGTCTCCTACGAGCAGTACTTC
>TRBV7-9|TRBD1|TRBJ1-6|NA
CASSLGGRQGESPLHF
TGTGCCAGCAGCTTAGGTGGGAGACAGGGAGAATCACCCCTCCACTTT
>TRBV5-5|TRBD2|TRBJ2-1|NA
CASSGGQGGRRNEQFF
TGTGCCAGCAGCGGAGGGCAGGGCGGGAGAAGAAATGAGCAGTTCTTC
>TRBV7-9|NA|TRBJ2-3|NA
CASSLERSTDTQYF
TGTGCCAGCAGCTTAGAGAGGTCCACAGATACGCAGTATTTT
>TRBV5-4|NA|TRBJ1-3|once
CASSLDRGNTIYF
TGTGCCAGCAGCTTGGACAGGGGAAACACCATATATTTT
>TRBV7-3|NA|TRBJ1-1|few
CASRPQVNTEAFF
TGTGCCAGCAGACCTCAGGTGAACACTGAAGCTTTCTTT
>TRBV19|TRBD2|TRBJ2-1|NA
CASTQTSGRGNEQFF
TGTGCCAGTACCCAGACTAGCGGGAGAGGCAATGAGCAGTTCTTC
>TRBV6-5|TRBD1|TRBJ1-2|NA
CASTEGAAPYGYTF
TGTGCCAGCACAGAGGGGGCCGCTCCCTATGGCTACACCTTC
>TRBV24-1|TRBD1|TRBJ2-1|NA
CATSARGLEQFF
TGTGCCACCAGTGCCAGGGGGCTTGAGCAGTTCTTC
>TRBV19|TRBD1|TRBJ1-1|NA
CASSPDRGKMNTEAFF
TGTGCCAGTAGTCCTGACAGGGGGAAGATGAACACTGAAGCTTTCTTT
>TRBV3-1/TRBV3-2|NA|TRBJ2-5|NA
CASSQVGTKETQYF
TGTGCCAGCAGCCAAGTCGGGACAAAAGAGACCCAGTACTTC
>TRBV19|TRBD1|TRBJ1-1|few
CASSIRTGGMNTEAFF
TGTGCCAGTAGTATAAGGACAGGGGGCATGAACACTGAAGCTTTCTTT
>TRBV24-1|TRBD1|TRBJ2-2|NA
CATSDTTGTGLRTGELFF
TGTGCCACCAGTGATACGACCGGGACAGGCCTTCGGACCGGGGAGCTGTTTTTT
>TRBV29-1|TRBD1|TRBJ1-1|NA
CSAQQGMNTEAFF
TGCAGCGCTCAACAGGGGATGAACACTGAAGCTTTCTTT
>TRBV11-1|TRBD1|TRBJ1-4|once
CASSSRTGRTNEKLFF
TGTGCCAGCAGCTCGAGGACAGGAAGAACTAATGAAAAACTGTTTTTT
>TRBV5-6|TRBD1|TRBJ1-2|NA
CASSLLRGLRGYTF
TGTGCCAGCAGCTTGCTCAGGGGGCTACGAGGCTACACCTTC
>TRBV7-2|NA|TRBJ1-5|few
CASSLKGGQPQHF
TGTGCCAGCAGCTTAAAGGGAGGACAGCCCCAGCATTTT
>TRBV12-3/TRBV12-4|NA|TRBJ1-1|NA
CASSLGRPTEAFF
TGTGCCAGCAGTTTAGGCAGGCCCACTGAAGCTTTCTTT
>TRBV2|TRBD1|TRBJ1-1|NA
CASETGGGTEAFF
TGTGCCAGCGAGACAGGGGGTGGCACTGAAGCTTTCTTT
>TRBV7-2|NA|TRBJ2-2|NA
CASSLREPIVVGTGELFF
TGTGCCAGCAGCTTAAGGGAGCCAATCGTGGTCGGCACCGGGGAGCTGTTTTTT
>TRBV2|NA|TRBJ2-3|NA
CASSADDYTGSDTQYF
TGTGCCAGCAGTGCCGACGACTACACGGGATCAGATACGCAGTATTTT
>TRBV15|TRBD1|TRBJ1-5|NA
CATSSHRGPQHF
TGTGCCACCAGCAGCCACAGGGGTCCCCAGCATTTT
>TRBV5-5|NA|TRBJ1-2|NA
CASSGGSSNYGYTF
TGTGCCAGCAGTGGAGGCAGCTCTAACTATGGCTACACCTTC
>TRBV7-2|NA|TRBJ2-3|NA
CASSLQVASDTQYF
TGTGCCAGCAGCTTACAGGTAGCGTCAGATACGCAGTATTTT
>TRBV3-1/TRBV3-2|TRBD1|TRBJ1-1|NA
CASSHLGTGGTEAFF
TGTGCCAGCAGCCACCTCGGGACAGGGGGCACTGAAGCTTTCTTT
>TRBV19|TRBD1|TRBJ2-3|NA
CASSIRTGIDTQYF
TGTGCCAGTAGTATCCGGACAGGGATCGATACGCAGTATTTT
>TRBV6-5|TRBD1|TRBJ2-7|NA
CATGDSSPYEQYF
TGTGCCACTGGGGACAGTTCTCCCTACGAGCAGTACTTC
>TRBV30|NA|TRBJ1-2|NA
CAWSYEDRNYGYTF
TGTGCCTGGAGTTATGAGGACAGAAACTATGGCTACACCTTC
>TRBV11-1|TRBD2|TRBJ2-7|NA
CASSLTSGGIYEQYF
TGTGCCAGCAGCCTAACTAGCGGGGGGATATACGAGCAGTACTTC
>TRBV7-2|NA|TRBJ2-1|NA
CASSQLSGVPHNEQFF
TGTGCCAGCAGCCAATTAAGCGGCGTCCCGCACAATGAGCAGTTCTTC